The 21 T cell receptor beta chains below were found in one sample sequenced in a study of shared clonotypes between healthy human individuals. Sequencing used immunoSEQ multiplex PCR; TCRdb keeps in-frame clones, though not all of them. Here the sample spans around 240,000 clones, just over 65% being singletons. Sequencing was done on a sample of memory CD4+ T cells sorted from blood. Stated subset: CD45RA-negative fraction. These receptors were collected from a man aged 25 to 45 in good health.

In its sample, this clone was seen many times. The chain recombines TRBV19 with TRBJ2-7; D might be TRBD1 (5 bases). Germline CDR1 is LNHDA and CDR2 is SQIVND (reference sequence). The CDR3 totals 13 residues. The V end lost 4 bases, the J end lost 2 bases, and 9 bases lay between the germline ends. The CDR3 nucleotides read TGTGCCAGTAGTAGGCAGGGCGCCTACGAGCAGTACTTC. Amino acid sequence: CASSRQGAYEQYF.

V gene TRBV10-2 combines with J gene TRBJ2-3, with 8 bases fitting TRBD2. Per the germline V gene, CDR1 is WSHSY and CDR2 is SAAADI. The V segment lost 7 bases and the J segment 0 bases; nucleotides outside the gene matches: 9. CDR3 size: 16 residues. The CDR3 sequence: CASTFRGGPSTDTQYF. Written as DNA, the CDR3 is TGCGCCAGCACCTTTCGGGGGGGGCCTAGCACAGATACGCAGTATTTT.

The V gene is TRBV7-6, the J gene TRBJ2-2, with D maybe TRBD2 (5 bases). This CDR3 has 14 amino acids. The V end was cut by 5 bases, the J end by 0 bases, with 7 bases between. Germline CDR1 is SGHVS and CDR2 is FNYEAQ. CDR3 sequence: CASSQTTNTGELFF. For the CDR3, the DNA is TGTGCCAGCAGCCAGACTACGAACACCGGGGAGCTGTTTTTT.

Of note for this clone: This CDR3 is also generated by other DNA sequences in the sample. The rearrangement uses TRBV19 and TRBJ1-5; a weak D match, TRBD1 (5 bases). Trimming pared 6 bases from V and 0 bases from J, leaving 9 bases between. This CDR3 has 14 residues. Per the germline V gene, CDR1 is LNHDA and CDR2 is SQIVND (reference sequence). CDR3 residues: CASRGPGSNQPQHF. The CDR3 DNA follows: TGTGCCAGTAGGGGACCGGGTAGCAATCAGCCCCAGCATTTT.

This clone was observed a handful of times. This chain connects TRBV18 to TRBJ2-1, with 9 bases lining up with TRBD2. V trimming: 1 base; J trimming: 7 bases; junction bases outside the gene matches: 11. Germline loops: CDR1 KGHSH, CDR2 LQKENI. The CDR3 has 17 residues. The DNA of the CDR3 is TGTGCCAGCTCACCACAATTGGATAGCGGGAGTATAAATGAGCAGTTCTTC. It translates to CASSPQLDSGSINEQFF.

V gene TRBV7-7 combines with J gene TRBJ2-2; 8 nucleotides line up with TRBD1. V dropped 4 bases and J dropped 1; count of bases not matched to a gene: 11. Germline assignment: CDR1 SSHAT and CDR2 FNYEAQ (reference sequence). The CDR3 sequence is 18 residues long. CDR3 in DNA: TGTGCCAGCAGCTCTCGCCGACAGGGGAAGTGGAACACCGGGGAGCTGTTTTTT. Amino acids: CASSSRRQGKWNTGELFF.

V gene TRBV9 combines with J gene TRBJ2-1; no clear D. Trimming removed 0 bases at V and 3 bases at J, with 10 bases between. Germline CDR1 SGDLS, CDR2 YYNGEE. This CDR3 has 15 amino acids. CDR3 loop: CASSVELVNYNEQFF. In DNA, the CDR3 is TGTGCCAGCAGCGTAGAATTAGTGAACTACAATGAGCAGTTCTTC.

V and J are TRBV19 and TRBJ2-7; 9 positions match TRBD2. Germline CDR1 is LNHDA and CDR2 is SQIVND (reference sequence). Trimming cost V 6 bases and J 3 bases; bases outside gene matches: 9. CDR3 length: 15 residues. The CDR3 nucleotides are TGTGCCAGTAGAGTTAGTGAGCGGGGGGTCTACGAGCAGTACTTC. This gives the protein CASRVSERGVYEQYF.

The gene calls are TRBV2 and TRBJ2-5, with D possibly matching TRBD2 (6 bases). CDR1 is SNHLY and CDR2 is FYNNEI in the germline V gene. V was shortened by 6 bases and J by 3 bases, with 11 bases between the two germline ends. The CDR3 runs 13 residues. CDR3 in amino acids: CASSPDYKETQYF. DNA for the CDR3: TGTGCCAGCAGCCCGGACTACAAAGAGACCCAGTACTTC.

V usage is TRBV6-1 and J usage is TRBJ2-2, with TRBD1 as a possible D gene (5 bases). Trimming removed 1 base from V and 6 bases from J, with 9 bases in between. The CDR3 loop spans 14 amino acids. Per germline, CDR1 MNHNS and CDR2 SASEGT. The CDR3 DNA is TGTGCCAGCAGTGAAGTCCAGGGCTCCGGGGAGCTGTTTTTT. Translation gives CASSEVQGSGELFF.

The chain is built from TRBV4-1 and TRBJ2-1; D might be TRBD1 or TRBD2, each matching 5 bases. V shed 1 base and J shed 5 bases, with 21 bases lying between them. The CDR3 totals 18 residues. CDR1 is MGHRA, CDR2 YSYEKL, per germline. CDR3 coding DNA: TGCGCCAGCAGCCAAGTCGATATGGGGTTCTCGGGGCACAATGAGCAGTTCTTC. Protein sequence: CASSQVDMGFSGHNEQFF.

This clone occurred many times. V and J are TRBV18 and TRBJ2-5; 11 bases fit TRBD1. Germline V CDR1 and CDR2: KGHSH, LQKENI. This CDR3 spans 17 amino acids. Trimming at V came to 3 bases and at J to 5 bases, leaving 11 bases not matched to a gene. The CDR3 DNA sequence: TGTGCCAGCTCACCTACACGGACAGGGGGCATCGGGGAGACCCAGTACTTC. This encodes CASSPTRTGGIGETQYF.

This clone appeared once. V usage is TRBV6-5 and J usage is TRBJ2-5, with a weak D call TRBD1 (6 bases). From germline, CDR1 is MNHEY and CDR2 SVGAGI. V gave up 6 bases and J gave up 1 base, with 9 bases separating them. This CDR3 region has 13 residues. The CDR3 DNA is TGTGCCAGCAGCCGGACAGCCCAAGAGACCCAGTACTTC. Amino acid sequence: CASSRTAQETQYF.

This rearrangement joins TRBV28 to TRBJ2-1, with a weak D call TRBD1 (6 bases). This CDR3 has 13 residues. Germline CDR1 and CDR2: MDHEN and SYDVKM. Trimming left V 3 bases short and J 8 bases short, with 11 bases between. In DNA form, the CDR3 reads TGTGCCAGCAGTTTGGGACAAGTATATGAGCAGTTCTTC. This translates into CASSLGQVYEQFF.

This clone has just one count. CDR3 amino acids: CASSRPWGDYEQYF. For the CDR3, the DNA is TGTGCCAGCAGTCGTCCCTGGGGCGATTACGAGCAGTACTTC. The chain recombines TRBV28 with TRBJ2-7, with a weak D call TRBD1 (5 bases). The germline V gene encodes CDR1 MDHEN and CDR2 SYDVKM. The V gene lost 5 bases and the J gene lost 4 bases, with 15 bases spanning the gap. The CDR3 has 14 residues.

This chain uses TRBV5-1 with TRBJ2-1, with TRBD2 identical over 9 bases. Germline CDR1 reads SGHRS; CDR2 reads YFSETQ. The V segment lost 5 bases and the J segment 4 bases; nucleotides outside the gene matches: 13. The length of the CDR3 is 17 residues. The CDR3 region has the DNA TGCGCCAGCAGTCAACATAGCGGGAGAGTCGGTTACAATGAGCAGTTCTTC. It is translated as CASSQHSGRVGYNEQFF.

The chain is built from TRBV20-1 and TRBJ2-3, with unresolved D. This CDR3 spans 11 amino acids. The V end was cut by 3 bases, the J end by 4 bases, with 5 bases between. In germline, CDR1 is DFQATT, CDR2 SNEGSKA (reference sequence). The CDR3 spells CSASKADTQYF. Here the CDR3 DNA reads TGCAGTGCTAGTAAGGCAGATACGCAGTATTTT.

This clone was seen a few times. The rearrangement uses TRBV2 and TRBJ1-4; no definite D call. The germline CDR1 and CDR2 sequences are SNHLY and FYNNEI. The CDR3 spans 13 residues. The V gene lost 8 bases and the J gene lost 5 bases, with 12 bases spanning the gap. The CDR3 sequence: CASQPQPNEKLFF. The CDR3 DNA is TGTGCCAGCCAACCACAGCCCAATGAAAAACTGTTTTTT.

The J gene is TRBJ2-1, the V gene TRBV10-3; unclear D gene. Trimming cost V 3 bases and J 8 bases, with 14 bases left between them. CDR1 and CDR2 from the germline V gene are ENHRY and SYGVKD. The CDR3 has 14 amino acids. The CDR3 here is CAISDPRAAHEQFF. The CDR3 DNA follows: TGTGCCATCAGTGACCCTCGGGCGGCGCATGAGCAGTTCTTC.

DNA for the CDR3: TGCAGCGTTTCTTTGTCGGGCACCTCGATTACTGAAGCTTTCTTT. Its protein product is CSVSLSGTSITEAFF. The V gene is TRBV29-1, the J gene TRBJ1-1; the D is unclear. Per the germline V gene, CDR1 is SQVTM and CDR2 is ANQGSEA. The CDR3 runs 15 residues. The germline V and J ends were trimmed by 5 bases and 5 bases, with 21 bases remaining between them.

For the CDR3, the DNA is TGTGCCAGCAGTGAGTGGGACAGGGGGCCTCCGAAGGAGTACTTC. Translation gives CASSEWDRGPPKEYF. J is TRBJ2-7 and V is TRBV27, with 12 bases lining up with TRBD1. V dropped 5 bases and J dropped 11; count of bases not matched to a gene: 13. The CDR3 contains 15 residues. CDR1 and CDR2 (germline): MNHEY, SMNVEV (reference sequence).